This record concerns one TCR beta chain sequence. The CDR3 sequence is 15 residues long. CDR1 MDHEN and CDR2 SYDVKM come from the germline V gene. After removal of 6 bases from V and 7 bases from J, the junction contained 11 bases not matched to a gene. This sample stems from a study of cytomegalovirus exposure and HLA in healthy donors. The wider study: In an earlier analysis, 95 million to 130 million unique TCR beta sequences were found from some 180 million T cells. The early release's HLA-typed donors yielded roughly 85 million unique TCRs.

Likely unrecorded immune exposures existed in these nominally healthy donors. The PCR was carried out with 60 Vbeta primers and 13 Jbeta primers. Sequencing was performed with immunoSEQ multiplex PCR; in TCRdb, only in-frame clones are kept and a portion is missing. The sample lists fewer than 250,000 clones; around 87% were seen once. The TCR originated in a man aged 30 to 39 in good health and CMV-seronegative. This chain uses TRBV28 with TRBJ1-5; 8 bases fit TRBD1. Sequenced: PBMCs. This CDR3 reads CASRPLQGAGQPQHF. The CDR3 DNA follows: TGTGCCAGCAGACCCCTGCAGGGGGCAGGGCAGCCCCAGCATTTT.